These T cell receptor beta chains were read from a single sample in a study of cytomegalovirus exposure and HLA in healthy donors. This table comes from immunoSEQ multiplex PCR, and its TCRdb copy is limited to in-frame clones, with some not included. The sample holds about 37,000 clones, 74% seen once. Sequenced sample: PBMCs. Receptors originate from a man aged 25 to 45 in good health and CMV-seronegative. The conserved cysteine and the conserved F or W are not part of the CDR3 here. Each record gives: CDR3 length, J gene, V gene, CDR3 protein.

11 | TRBJ2-4 | TRBV4-1 | ASSQDGGPRQY
13 | TRBJ2-2 | TRBV5-1 | ASSLAGINTGELF
11 | TRBJ1-1 | TRBV6-1 | ASRAGRGTEAF
13 | TRBJ2-5 | TRBV7-8 | ASSLLGGGEQTQY
10 | TRBJ2-7 | TRBV21-1 | ASSTLTHEQY
14 | TRBJ2-7 | TRBV5-1 | ASSFPSGVKSYEQY
11 | TRBJ2-7 | TRBV7-9 | ASSRRDSNEQY
12 | TRBJ2-3 | TRBV19 | ASSRVADTDTQY
10 | TRBJ1-2 | TRBV6-5 | ATAVGRYGYT
15 | TRBJ2-2 | TRBV18 | ASSSIRDRGRSGELF
11 | TRBJ1-4 | TRBV6-6 | ASSPGTAEKLF
13 | TRBJ2-2 | TRBV2 | ASSPPGRNTGELF
13 | TRBJ2-3 | TRBV7-9 | ASSHSGTRTDTQY
14 | TRBJ2-7 | TRBV28 | ASSPPHRRDSYEQY
13 | TRBJ2-3 | TRBV6-1 | ASRDRDRGFDTQY
16 | TRBJ2-1 | TRBV13 | ASSSGLAGERTYNEQF
15 | TRBJ2-7 | TRBV19 | ASSSGWGGSGHYEQY
14 | TRBJ2-2 | TRBV5-1 | ASSLVVGGVTGELF
8 | TRBJ1-1 | TRBV20-1 | SANRGSAF
16 | TRBJ2-7 | TRBV18 | ASSPFPWGEIAKREQY
11 | TRBJ2-5 | TRBV6-1 | ASSDQRGETQY
13 | TRBJ2-3 | TRBV13 | ASSSRTGYTDTQY
7 | TRBJ2-1 | TRBV7-9 | ASPNEQF
11 | TRBJ2-7 | TRBV11-2 | ASNRDSSYEQY
13 | TRBJ2-2 | TRBV19 | ASSAGLARAGELF
12 | TRBJ1-1 | TRBV11-2 | ASSRDRVLTEAF
12 | TRBJ1-1 | TRBV6-5 | ASRDRTGNTEAF
14 | TRBJ2-3 | TRBV6-6 | ASSSQRGRGSDTQY
13 | TRBJ2-3 | TRBV2 | ASRTLAGGSDTQY
13 | TRBJ1-4 | TRBV7-9 | ASSLGGDINEKLF
12 | TRBJ2-5 | TRBV4-1 | ASSQALGAETQY
14 | TRBJ2-1 | TRBV21-1 | ASSEAGDKIYNEQF
13 | TRBJ2-1 | TRBV5-1 | ASSGGTSSASEQF
12 | TRBJ2-3 | TRBV6-5 | ASSYYAGSDTQY
12 | TRBJ2-1 | TRBV6-1 | ASATRPRANEQF
10 | TRBJ1-1 | TRBV6-5 | ASWSPTGKAF
13 | TRBJ1-4 | TRBV6-1 | ASSPWTGTNEKLF